This entry lists 29 T cell receptor beta chains sequenced from one sample in a study of shared clonotypes between healthy human individuals. The naive CD8 subset, CD45RO-negative cells positively selected for CCR7, excluded terminally differentiated effector memory CD45RA+ cells. Sequencing used immunoSEQ multiplex PCR; TCRdb keeps in-frame clones, though not all of them. The sample records some 740,000 clones, around 93% being singletons. Sequences were obtained from naive CD8+ T cells sorted from blood. The receptor source for this set is a man in his thirties or forties in good health.

The chain couples TRBV18 to TRBJ2-7; D call uncertain. There are 14 residues in the CDR3. The V gene's germline CDR1 is KGHSH and CDR2 LQKENI. V lost 4 bases and J 0 bases, leaving 10 bases between the germline ends. The CDR3 spells CASSLEGNSYEQYF. CDR3 nucleotide sequence: TGTGCCAGCTCACTCGAAGGTAACTCCTACGAGCAGTACTTC.

The chain has TRBV6-1 and TRBJ2-1; D possibly corresponds to TRBD2 (5 bases). The V and J ends lost 4 bases and 0 bases respectively, with 13 bases between them. The CDR3 spans 16 residues. CDR1 is MNHNS and CDR2 is SASEGT in the germline V gene. The CDR3 nucleotides read TGTGCCAGCAGTGCTGGGAGCCCGAGCTCCTACAATGAGCAGTTCTTC. Translating it yields CASSAGSPSSYNEQFF.

The chain joins TRBV10-3 to TRBJ2-1; 7 nucleotides match TRBD2. Germline CDR1 ENHRY, CDR2 SYGVKD. This CDR3 contains 17 residues. V shed 0 bases, J shed 0 bases, and the junction held 5 bases outside the gene matches. The chain's CDR3 is CAISESSSGSSYNEQFF. In DNA, the CDR3 is TGTGCCATCAGTGAGTCGTCTAGCGGAAGCTCCTACAATGAGCAGTTCTTC.

V is TRBV11-2 and J is TRBJ1-2; D gene uncertain. Germline V CDR1 and CDR2: SGHAT, FQNNGV. Between the trimmed V and J ends, which lost 5 bases and 0 bases, there was a span of 7 bases. CDR3 size: 13 residues. The CDR3 DNA is TGTGCCAGCAGCAACTCAGCTAACTATGGCTACACCTTC. Translating gives CASSNSANYGYTF.

This clone was detected once. The rearrangement uses TRBV7-9 and TRBJ2-1, with 12 nucleotides matching TRBD2. Trimming removed 6 bases from V and 2 bases from J; junction bases left unmatched: 5. CDR1 is SEHNR, CDR2 FQNEAQ, per germline (reference sequence). The CDR3 runs 16 residues. CDR3 coding DNA: TGTGCCAGCAGGAGGACTAGCGGGATTACCTACAATGAGCAGTTCTTC. As protein: CASRRTSGITYNEQFF.

This clone was counted a single time. The J gene is TRBJ2-1, the V gene TRBV2, with 8 bases matching TRBD2. From germline, CDR1 is SNHLY and CDR2 FYNNEI. CDR3 size: 15 residues. With 7 bases clipped from V and 2 bases from J, the junction kept 7 bases outside the gene matches. CDR3 region: CASTTREEPYNEQFF. In DNA, the CDR3 is TGTGCCAGCACGACGCGGGAGGAACCCTACAATGAGCAGTTCTTC.

This chain links TRBV2 with TRBJ2-3; D tentatively reads TRBD1 or TRBD2 (6 bases each). Trimming pared 3 bases from V and 2 bases from J, leaving 15 bases between. The length of the CDR3 is 16 residues. Germline-derived CDR1 and CDR2 are SNHLY and FYNNEI. The CDR3 DNA follows: TGTGCCAGCAGTGATTCAGTAGGGGGGTCCACAGATACGCAGTATTTT. The encoded protein is CASSDSVGGSTDTQYF.

This chain connects TRBV7-2 to TRBJ2-1; D is possibly TRBD2 (5 bases). Germline loops: CDR1 SGHTA, CDR2 FQGNSA. The length of the CDR3 is 17 residues. V was shortened by 5 bases and J by 5 bases, with 22 bases between the two germline ends. CDR3 protein: CASSLYSGLALNNEQFF. In DNA form, the CDR3 reads TGTGCCAGCAGCCTTTATTCCGGGCTAGCCCTTAACAATGAGCAGTTCTTC.

This rearrangement joins TRBV28 to TRBJ2-7; 10 bases map to TRBD2. V was clipped by 4 bases and J by 0 bases; unmatched bases: 12. CDR3 length: 18 amino acids. Germline lookup yields CDR1 MDHEN and CDR2 SYDVKM. CDR3 nucleotide sequence: TGTGCCAGCAGTTCGACTAGCGGGTTAACTGCCATCTCCTACGAGCAGTACTTC. Protein sequence: CASSSTSGLTAISYEQYF.

This chain joins TRBV11-2 and TRBJ2-7; 8 bases align to TRBD1. Germline-derived CDR1 and CDR2 are SGHAT and FQNNGV. The V gene end was trimmed by 4 bases and the J gene end by 6 bases; junction bases not matched to a gene: 2. This CDR3 is 12 amino acids long. The CDR3 nucleotides read TGTGCCAGCAGCTCGGACAGGGTCGAGCAGTACTTC. Protein sequence: CASSSDRVEQYF.

The rearrangement uses TRBV7-2 and TRBJ1-2, with a weak D call TRBD1 (5 bases). Germline V lookup: CDR1 SGHTA, CDR2 FQGNSA. This CDR3 comprises 11 residues. Trimming left V 10 bases short and J 3 bases short, with 9 bases between. The CDR3 nucleotides are TGTGCCAACGCGGGGGACTATGGCTACACCTTC. It codes for CANAGDYGYTF.

This clone was observed a handful of times. This chain joins TRBV14 and TRBJ1-4, with D unclear. Germline CDR1 and CDR2: SGHDN and FVKESK. The CDR3 loop spans 12 amino acids. V lost 3 bases and J lost 10, with 9 bases in between. For the CDR3, the DNA is TGTGCCAGCAGCCAGTGGTTTGGAAAACTGTTTTTT. Translated, it gives CASSQWFGKLFF.

Remarks on this clone: Other nucleotide sequences from this sample produce the same CDR3. The CDR3 nucleotides read TGTGCCATCAGTGAGTCGACCGGGTATGGCTACACCTTC. This codes for CAISESTGYGYTF. J is TRBJ1-2 and V is TRBV10-3; D gene unclear. V gave up 0 bases and J gave up 5 bases, with 7 bases separating them. The CDR3 spans 13 residues. Germline V gene data show CDR1 as ENHRY and CDR2 as SYGVKD.

The rearrangement joins TRBV11-3 to TRBJ2-1; 8 bases are shared with TRBD1. Germline V gene sequence: CDR1 SGHNT, CDR2 YENEEA. CDR3 size: 15 residues. V shed 5 bases and J 3 bases; nucleotides not matched to a gene: 6. The CDR3 protein is CASSPAGGGYNEQFF. The CDR3 DNA reads TGTGCCAGCAGCCCTGCAGGGGGCGGCTACAATGAGCAGTTCTTC.

This chain uses TRBV7-9 with TRBJ1-1, with D uncertain. Trimming removed 6 bases from V and 1 base from J, with 21 bases in between. This CDR3 is 17 amino acids long. Germline V gives CDR1 SEHNR, CDR2 FQNEAQ (reference sequence). Here the CDR3 DNA reads TGTGCCAGCAGGGATCCTCGGTCGGGGAAGAGGAACACTGAAGCTTTCTTT. It specifies CASRDPRSGKRNTEAFF.

The chain couples TRBV7-3 to TRBJ2-1; D might be TRBD1 or TRBD2, each matching 5 bases. The V end was cut by 2 bases, the J end by 0 bases, with 5 bases between. The CDR3 totals 14 residues. The germline V gene encodes CDR1 SGHTA and CDR2 FQGTGA. CDR3 bases: TGTGCCAGCAGCTTAGGGGGCTCCTACAATGAGCAGTTCTTC. The encoded protein is CASSLGGSYNEQFF. Based on the CDR3 plus reference TRBV7-3 and TRBJ2-1, the full variable domain is GAGVSQTPSNKVTEKGKYVELRCDPISGHTALYWYRQSLGQGPEFLIYFQGTGAADDSGLPNDRFFAVRPEGSVSTLKIQRTERGDSAVYLCASSLGGSYNEQFFGPGTRLTVL.

With respect to this clone: Other nucleotide sequences from this sample produce the same CDR3. The chain links TRBV9 to TRBJ2-7; TRBD1 matches at 7 bases. The length of the CDR3 is 14 residues. Germline trimming cut 4 bases from V and 1 base from J; bases unmatched to any gene: 5. Germline V gene data show CDR1 as SGDLS and CDR2 as YYNGEE. This CDR3 reads CASSLRTGSYEQYF. CDR3 sequence (DNA): TGTGCCAGCAGCCTTAGGACAGGATCCTACGAGCAGTACTTC.

This chain joins TRBV27 and TRBJ2-7; 11 positions match TRBD2. Germline assignment: CDR1 MNHEY and CDR2 SMNVEV (reference sequence). This CDR3 has 17 amino acids. V trimming: 5 bases; J trimming: 7 bases; junction bases outside the gene matches: 16. For the CDR3, the DNA is TGTGCCAGCAGTACCCTGGCCACTAGCGGGAGTGATCAAGAGCAGTACTTC. The encoded protein is CASSTLATSGSDQEQYF.

Comment on this clone: This sample includes further DNA sequences coding for the same CDR3. The chain employs TRBV7-9 and TRBJ2-5; D is ambiguous. V dropped 1 base and J dropped 0 bases, with 6 bases sitting between them. The CDR3 contains 14 residues. Germline V CDR1 and CDR2: SEHNR, FQNEAQ (reference sequence). CDR3 loop: CASSLVGYQETQYF. The CDR3 DNA reads as TGTGCCAGCAGCTTAGTGGGGTACCAAGAGACCCAGTACTTC.

This clone appeared once. The chain links TRBV29-1 to TRBJ1-1; D remains unclear. The CDR3 totals 13 residues. The V end was cut by 5 bases, the J end by 5 bases, with 15 bases between. CDR1 is SQVTM and CDR2 is ANQGSEA in the germline V gene. The CDR3 loop reads CSVLINGDTEAFF. As DNA, the CDR3 is TGCAGCGTTCTTATCAACGGGGATACTGAAGCTTTCTTT.

V is TRBV7-9 and J is TRBJ2-1, with D uncertain. Germline V lookup: CDR1 SEHNR, CDR2 FQNEAQ (reference sequence). The CDR3 consists of 15 residues. Trimming removed 4 bases from V and 0 bases from J, with 10 bases in between. The CDR3 DNA follows: TGTGCCAGCAGCTCCATATTAAGCTCCTACAATGAGCAGTTCTTC. Translation gives CASSSILSSYNEQFF.

This sequence joins TRBV4-3 and TRBJ2-5; D is possibly TRBD2 (7 bases). Germline assignment: CDR1 LGHNA and CDR2 YSLEER. V was trimmed by 3 bases and J by 5 bases, leaving 10 bases between them. This CDR3 is 13 amino acids long. CDR3 in amino acids: CASSQGGRETQYF. CDR3 in DNA: TGCGCCAGCAGCCAGGGGGGGCGGGAGACCCAGTACTTC.

The chain carries TRBV7-9 and TRBJ1-1; possibly TRBD1 for D (5 bases). The CDR3 consists of 14 residues. V shed 5 bases and J shed 1 base, with 11 bases lying between them. The germline gives CDR1 SEHNR, CDR2 FQNEAQ (reference sequence). The CDR3, as DNA: TGTGCCAGCAGCCAGGGACTTTCGAACACTGAAGCTTTCTTT. Translation gives CASSQGLSNTEAFF.

CDR3 protein: CASVGYGGYTGELFF. CDR3 nucleotide sequence: TGTGCCAGCGTCGGCTACGGGGGCTACACCGGGGAGCTGTTTTTT. The genes are TRBV6-6 and TRBJ2-2; D tentatively reads TRBD1 or TRBD2 (6 bases each). Trimming removed 8 bases at V and 3 bases at J, with 16 bases between. The V gene's germline CDR1 is MNHNY and CDR2 SVGAGI (reference sequence). This CDR3 has 15 residues.

The V and J genes are TRBV28 and TRBJ2-7; D is uncertain. The V end was cut by 5 bases, the J end by 3 bases, with 17 bases between. The CDR3 is 15 residues long. Germline lookup yields CDR1 MDHEN and CDR2 SYDVKM. CDR3 in amino acids: CASSPLDGSRYEQYF. In DNA form, the CDR3 reads TGTGCCAGCAGTCCCTTGGACGGGTCTCGCTACGAGCAGTACTTC.

This clone was counted once. The chain combines TRBV5-8 with TRBJ2-7; no definite D call. The CDR3 runs to 13 residues. V lost 3 bases to trimming and J lost 0 bases, with 7 bases between them. Germline CDR1 is SGHTS and CDR2 is YDEGEE. CDR3 residues: CASSYPSSYEQYF. The CDR3 DNA reads as TGTGCCAGCAGCTACCCTAGCTCCTACGAGCAGTACTTC.

V and J are TRBV7-9 and TRBJ2-7; D is ambiguous. CDR3 length: 14 amino acids. Deletions cut 5 bases from V and 1 base from J, with 12 bases between. The germline CDR1 and CDR2 sequences are SEHNR and FQNEAQ (reference sequence). CDR3 nucleotide sequence: TGTGCCAGCAGCGACTCGACACAGTCCTACGAGCAGTACTTC. Translating gives CASSDSTQSYEQYF.

This rearrangement joins TRBV5-1 to TRBJ2-1; TRBD1 aligns across 7 bases. The V gene's germline CDR1 is SGHRS and CDR2 YFSETQ. V was pared by 4 bases and J by 5 bases, with 6 bases of the junction left unmatched. CDR3 size: 14 residues. The CDR3 region has the DNA TGCGCCAGCAGCATCCGACAGGGTCACAATGAGCAGTTCTTC. As protein: CASSIRQGHNEQFF.

This clone has only one observation. V gene TRBV29-1 combines with J gene TRBJ2-1; 7 bases agree with TRBD2. The CDR3 covers 12 residues. The ends lost 3 bases at V and 7 bases at J; junction bases unmatched: 3. Germline CDR1 SQVTM, CDR2 ANQGSEA. CDR3 sequence reads: CSVDRGSNEQFF. The CDR3 DNA reads TGCAGCGTTGATCGCGGGAGTAATGAGCAGTTCTTC.